The next 32 T cell receptor beta chains were all read from a single sample in a study of beta chain features in type 1 diabetes. Study-wide results and limits: Patients with Type 1 diabetes showed moderately but significantly shorter TCRB CDR3s in all four CD4+ subsets.

Which antigens these TCRs recognize remains unknown. Every isolated RNA sample was fully reverse transcribed, so sequencing captured expressed TCRB transcripts. Repertoires were generated with immunoSEQ multiplex PCR, while TCRdb's copy carries only in-frame clones and drops some. The data contain about 180,000 clones, about 7.8% of them seen just once; the ten biggest clones take up approximately 1%. Input material: central memory CD4+ T cells from blood. The source of these receptors is a woman in her 40s with type 1 diabetes.

The rearrangement joins TRBV15 to TRBJ2-7; no firm D call. Germline loops: CDR1 LNHNV, CDR2 YYDKDF (reference sequence). The CDR3 covers 13 residues. V gave up 0 bases and J gave up 3 bases, with 6 bases separating them. The DNA for the CDR3 is TGTGCCACCAGCAGAGATCCAGGCTACGAGCAGTACTTC. Translating gives CATSRDPGYEQYF.

The rearrangement uses TRBV30 and TRBJ2-5; 10 bases match TRBD1. Per the germline V gene, CDR1 is GTSNPN and CDR2 is SVGIG (reference sequence). With 8 bases clipped from V and 1 base from J, the junction kept 4 bases outside the gene matches. This CDR3 is built from 13 residues. This CDR3 is CAGDRGAQETQYF. The CDR3 coding sequence is TGTGCCGGGGACAGGGGAGCCCAAGAGACCCAGTACTTC.

This clone occurred a few times. This chain connects TRBV2 to TRBJ2-2; D unclear. The germline V gene has CDR1 SNHLY and CDR2 FYNNEI. The V gene lost 6 bases and the J gene lost 5 bases, with 7 bases spanning the gap. The CDR3 length is 12 residues. CDR3 region: CASSLETGELFF. In nucleotides, the CDR3 is TGTGCCAGCAGCCTCGAGACCGGGGAGCTGTTTTTT.

V is TRBV5-4 and J is TRBJ1-1, with a possible D match to TRBD1 (6 bases). The CDR3 consists of 13 residues. CDR1 and CDR2 from the germline V gene are SGHNT and YYREEE (reference sequence). V was pared by 4 bases and J by 4 bases, with 11 bases between. The DNA for the CDR3 is TGTGCCAGCAGCCCGGACAGAAGCACTGAAGCTTTCTTT. Amino acid sequence: CASSPDRSTEAFF.

This clone was found a few times. The CDR3 nucleotides read TGTGCCAGCAGTACCCGGGGGAATACGCAGTATTTT. This sequence encodes CASSTRGNTQYF. The chain combines TRBV27 with TRBJ2-3; a possible D gene is TRBD2 (6 bases). The CDR3 loop spans 12 amino acids. V dropped 5 bases and J dropped 7 bases, with 10 bases sitting between them. Germline lookup yields CDR1 MNHEY and CDR2 SMNVEV (reference sequence).

This clone was detected a few times. The rearrangement links TRBV30 to TRBJ1-2, with a tentative D call TRBD1 (5 bases). CDR1 is GTSNPN and CDR2 is SVGIG in the germline V gene (reference sequence). Trimming took off 1 base at V and 4 bases at J, with 10 bases between the two ends. This CDR3 contains 13 residues. The CDR3 is CAWSESRAYGYTF. The CDR3 region has the DNA TGTGCCTGGAGTGAGTCCAGGGCCTATGGCTACACCTTC.

The sample holds a few counts of this clone. The V call is TRBV4-1, the J call TRBJ1-4, with D unresolved. V dropped 1 base and J dropped 3 bases, with 12 bases sitting between them. The CDR3 consists of 16 residues. Germline V gene sequence: CDR1 MGHRA, CDR2 YSYEKL. The CDR3 reads CASSQGVTRSNEKLFF. The CDR3 region has the DNA TGCGCCAGCAGCCAAGGAGTGACTCGTTCTAATGAAAAACTGTTTTTT.

A few counts support this clone. The chain has TRBV6-5 and TRBJ2-7; 7 nucleotides line up with TRBD1. V lost 2 bases to trimming and J lost 6 bases; unmatched junction nucleotides: 10. The CDR3 sequence is 15 residues long. Germline assignment: CDR1 MNHEY and CDR2 SVGAGI. In DNA, the CDR3 is TGTGCCAGCAGTTACAGCTACTACAGGGGCGGCGAGCAGTACTTC. Its translation: CASSYSYYRGGEQYF.

The genes are TRBV9 and TRBJ2-7; the D gene is possibly TRBD1 (5 bases). The CDR3 is made up of 16 amino acids. The germline CDR1 and CDR2 sequences are SGDLS and YYNGEE. Trimming took 4 bases from V and 7 from J, leaving 24 bases between them. CDR3 nucleotides: TGTGCCAGCAGCCGGCAGGGCTTGATGTCCACCTCGGAGCAGTACTTC. It specifies CASSRQGLMSTSEQYF.

This clone turned up a few times. In DNA form, the CDR3 reads TGTGCCAGCAGCATGACAGGGGGAACGGAGACCCAGTACTTC. Translated, it gives CASSMTGGTETQYF. V and J are TRBV5-4 and TRBJ2-5; TRBD1 matches at 9 bases. The CDR3 has 14 residues. V was clipped by 4 bases and J by 5 bases; unmatched bases: 6. CDR1 and CDR2 (germline): SGHNT, YYREEE (reference sequence).

This rearrangement joins TRBV5-6 to TRBJ1-1; no firm D call. V lost 7 bases and J 1 base, leaving 5 bases between the germline ends. CDR3 length: 11 residues. Germline CDR1 and CDR2: SGHDT and YYEEEE. CDR3 loop: CASHRNTEAFF. For the CDR3, the DNA is TGTGCCAGCCACAGGAACACTGAAGCTTTCTTT.

The genes are TRBV28 and TRBJ2-1; TRBD2 might be the D (6 bases). Between the trimmed V and J ends, which lost 6 bases and 10 bases, there was a span of 28 bases. CDR3 size: 17 residues. From germline, CDR1 is MDHEN and CDR2 SYDVKM. The CDR3, as DNA: TGTGCCAGCAGCGAGCCGGGACTCCCGGGACGGCTAGGGGAGCAGTTCTTC. Its protein product is CASSEPGLPGRLGEQFF.

A few counts support this clone. V usage is TRBV2 and J usage is TRBJ1-2; D perhaps matches TRBD1 (5 bases). The germline CDR1 and CDR2 sequences are SNHLY and FYNNEI. The CDR3 spans 13 residues. Trimming cost V 3 bases and J 4 bases, with 9 bases left between them. The CDR3 nucleotides are TGTGCCAGCAGTGATGGGGCAGCCTATGGCTACACCTTC. This encodes CASSDGAAYGYTF.

A few counts support this clone. The chain uses TRBV19 and TRBJ1-6, with D perhaps TRBD1 (6 bases). Looked up from germline, CDR1 is LNHDA and CDR2 is SQIVND (reference sequence). The CDR3 spans 15 residues. Trimming removed 6 bases at V and 5 bases at J, with 14 bases between. The chain's CDR3 is CASSSGTQDNSPLHF. CDR3 DNA: TGTGCCAGTAGCTCCGGGACACAAGATAATTCACCCCTCCACTTT. Full variable domain (rest looked up from reference TRBV19 and TRBJ1-6): DGGITQSPKYLFRKEGQNVTLSCEQNLNHDAMYWYRQDPGQGLRLIYYSQIVNDFQKGDIAEGYSVSREKKESFPLTVTSAQKNPTAFYLCASSSGTQDNSPLHFGNGTRLTVT.

This clone has only a few counts. The rearrangement links TRBV19 to TRBJ1-3; TRBD1 might be the D (6 bases). This CDR3 is 15 amino acids long. Germline V lookup: CDR1 LNHDA, CDR2 SQIVND (reference sequence). V dropped 6 bases and J dropped 1 base, with 13 bases sitting between them. CDR3 amino acids: CASRGAASSGNTIYF. CDR3 in DNA: TGTGCCAGTAGGGGGGCCGCGTCGTCTGGAAACACCATATATTTT.

This clone has a handful of counts. This rearrangement joins TRBV7-2 to TRBJ2-1; D ambiguous. Looked up from germline, CDR1 is SGHTA and CDR2 is FQGNSA. Trimming cost V 1 base and J 9 bases, with 16 bases left between them. The CDR3 runs to 15 residues. The CDR3 DNA reads TGTGCCAGCAGCTTAGGCCGTACCCTTTCGGGTGAGCAGTTCTTC. Its translation is CASSLGRTLSGEQFF.

The chain is built from TRBV7-3 and TRBJ2-7; D remains unclear. Germline CDR1 reads SGHTA; CDR2 reads FQGTGA. The V gene lost 3 bases and the J gene lost 3 bases, with 9 bases spanning the gap. The CDR3 has 13 amino acids. The DNA for the CDR3 is TGTGCCAGCAGCTTTAGTTCGGGCTACGAGCAGTACTTC. This codes for CASSFSSGYEQYF.

The chain links TRBV29-1 to TRBJ2-4, with 9 bases that match TRBD1. Unmatched junction bases numbered 5, after V lost 2 bases and J lost 6 bases. The germline CDR1 and CDR2 sequences are SQVTM and ANQGSEA. The CDR3 has 14 amino acids. CDR3 in DNA: TGCAGCGTTGAATTAGGGACAGGGCTAAACATTCAGTACTTC. Translation: CSVELGTGLNIQYF.

The J gene is TRBJ1-1, the V gene TRBV5-1, with 7 positions matching TRBD1. Trimming removed 3 bases from V and 6 bases from J; junction bases left unmatched: 5. Germline assignment: CDR1 SGHRS and CDR2 YFSETQ. The CDR3 has 13 amino acids. CDR3 sequence reads: CASSSNGQAEAFF. DNA for the CDR3: TGCGCCAGCAGCTCGAATGGACAGGCTGAAGCTTTCTTT.

V and J are TRBV4-3 and TRBJ1-5, with a weak D call TRBD1 (5 bases). Trimming removed 0 bases at V and 2 bases at J, with 17 bases between. Per germline, CDR1 LGHNA and CDR2 YSLEER. The CDR3 is 18 amino acids. The CDR3, as DNA: TGCGCCAGCAGCCAAGATGACAGATCCGTAGCGGGCAATCAGCCCCAGCATTTT. Protein product: CASSQDDRSVAGNQPQHF.

This rearrangement joins TRBV5-1 to TRBJ2-7; 14 bases are a match to TRBD2. The CDR3 has 16 residues. From germline, CDR1 is SGHRS and CDR2 YFSETQ. With 6 bases clipped from V and 2 bases from J, the junction kept 7 bases outside the gene matches. As DNA, the CDR3 is TGCGCCAGCACCCCGGGACTAGCGGGAGCCCCCTACGAGCAGTACTTC. Translation gives CASTPGLAGAPYEQYF.

This clone has only a few counts. This sequence joins TRBV27 and TRBJ1-6; no clear D. Germline V gives CDR1 MNHEY, CDR2 SMNVEV (reference sequence). Deletions cut 6 bases from V and 9 bases from J, with 15 bases between. This CDR3 comprises 14 residues. The CDR3 coding sequence is TGTGCCAGCAGCCCCAGATCTGTACGTTCACCCCTCCACTTT. Translating gives CASSPRSVRSPLHF.

This clone appeared a few times. The genes are TRBV5-4 and TRBJ2-2; weak D call: TRBD1 (6 bases). Trimming left V 4 bases short and J 1 base short, with 17 bases between. Germline lookup yields CDR1 SGHNT and CDR2 YYREEE (reference sequence). The CDR3 contains 17 residues. CDR3 residues: CASSPTLPGQNTGELFF. CDR3 coding DNA: TGTGCCAGCAGCCCAACCCTCCCGGGACAGAACACCGGGGAGCTGTTTTTT.

The V call is TRBV30, the J call TRBJ2-3, with 9 bases identical to TRBD2. Trimming removed 2 bases from V and 4 bases from J; junction bases left unmatched: 13. Germline V gives CDR1 GTSNPN, CDR2 SVGIG (reference sequence). This CDR3 is built from 17 residues. CDR3 in DNA: TGTGCCTGGAGTCTGAGGACTAGCGCAAAGAGAGCAGATACGCAGTATTTT. Translation: CAWSLRTSAKRADTQYF.

The V and J genes are TRBV23-1 and TRBJ2-2; D is unresolved. TRBV23-1 is an ORF, with its function uncertain. This CDR3 is built from 14 residues. The germline V and J ends were trimmed by 4 bases and 1 base, with 7 bases remaining between them. DNA of the CDR3: TGCGCCAGCAGTCGAAGAGGGAACACCGGGGAGCTGTTTTTT. Translated, it gives CASSRRGNTGELFF.

This rearrangement joins TRBV27 to TRBJ2-1, with 9 positions matching TRBD2. This CDR3 has 16 amino acids. The V and J ends lost 7 bases and 1 base, in that order; junction bases with no gene match: 8. Per germline, CDR1 MNHEY and CDR2 SMNVEV (reference sequence). The CDR3 DNA reads as TGTGCCAGCACCTCCCCAGCGGGGGGTTCCTACAATGAGCAGTTCTTC. Translation gives CASTSPAGGSYNEQFF.

The V call is TRBV7-9, the J call TRBJ2-6, with unresolved D. This CDR3 has 18 residues. Trimming took off 8 bases at V and 0 bases at J, with 20 bases between the two ends. CDR1 and CDR2 from the germline V gene are SEHNR and FQNEAQ (reference sequence). This CDR3 is CASQRDPSLLSGANVLTF. CDR3 coding DNA: TGTGCCAGCCAGCGAGATCCTTCCCTCCTCTCTGGGGCCAACGTCCTGACTTTC.

This clone occurred many times. The J gene is TRBJ2-2, the V gene TRBV9, with 7 bases fitting TRBD2. Germline values: CDR1 SGDLS, CDR2 YYNGEE. Losses at the gene ends were 1 base for V and 3 bases for J; bases not matched to a gene: 6. This CDR3 is built from 16 residues. DNA of the CDR3: TGTGCCAGCAGCGTACTGAGCGGGGCAGACACCGGGGAGCTGTTTTTT. It yields the protein CASSVLSGADTGELFF.

This clone appeared a few times. The chain combines TRBV9 with TRBJ1-4, with D perhaps TRBD1 (6 bases). CDR1 and CDR2 (germline): SGDLS, YYNGEE. CDR3 length equals 14 residues. With 2 bases removed from V and 7 bases from J, the gap between germline ends came to 12 bases. CDR3: CASSVRGGGEKLFF. The CDR3 DNA reads TGTGCCAGCAGCGTTAGGGGGGGAGGTGAAAAACTGTTTTTT.

The chain recombines TRBV19 with TRBJ1-2, with D perhaps TRBD1 (5 bases). Trimming left V 6 bases short and J 6 bases short, with 20 bases between. The V gene's germline CDR1 is LNHDA and CDR2 SQIVND (reference sequence). The CDR3 extends over 15 amino acids. CDR3 coding DNA: TGTGCCAGTAGAACAGGACGGAGGGAGACGAATGGCTACACCTTC. Its translation: CASRTGRRETNGYTF.

Worth noting for this clone: The identical CDR3 is also encoded by other nucleotide sequences in the sample. The chain employs TRBV20-1 and TRBJ1-2, with D maybe TRBD1 (5 bases). The germline gives CDR1 DFQATT, CDR2 SNEGSKA (reference sequence). The CDR3 has 11 amino acids. Trimming took 3 bases from V and 5 from J, leaving 7 bases between them. The chain's CDR3 is CSARGGYGYTF. The CDR3, as DNA: TGCAGTGCTAGGGGGGGGTATGGCTACACCTTC.

CDR3 DNA sequence: TGTGCCAGCACCTCCTCCCGGGACATAAGAGAGACCCAGTACTTC. Its protein is CASTSSRDIRETQYF. The J gene is TRBJ2-5, the V gene TRBV21-1; TRBD1 is the table's D call, not checked against the DNA. TRBV21-1 is a recognized pseudogene. This CDR3 spans 15 amino acids.